These 8 T cell receptor beta chains share one sample of origin, sequenced in a study of patients and donors after allogeneic stem cell transplantation (dated by TCRdb to the early 2020s). Libraries came from RT-PCR. Data came from a NextSeq 550. TCRdb took the public reads, trimmed them with fastp at Q25, ran MiXCR for clone calling and kept in-frame beta chains. Merged by CDR3 protein, the rows form single entries marked with the most common genes and DNA. The sample table records 98,000 or so distinct CDR3 sequences; roughly 35% of these occur just once. The ten largest account for 27% of the sample. The material sequenced was blood, either unsorted or a sorted T cell fraction (not recorded which). All receptors derive from a human donor who was either an allogeneic HSCT recipient or a stem cell or donor lymphocyte infusion donor (not recorded which). It is not recorded whose cells these are; they may come from a transplant donor.

This clonotype was recorded a few times. The V and J genes are TRBV27 and TRBJ2-1; 9 nucleotides agree with TRBD2. V was clipped by 2 bases and J by 0 bases; unmatched bases: 5. This CDR3 region has 17 residues. Germline V gene data show CDR1 as MNHEY and CDR2 as SMNVEV (reference sequence). The CDR3 DNA is TGTGCCAGCAGTTTACGCATACTAGCGGGCTCCTACAATGAGCAGTTCTTC. Amino acids: CASSLRILAGSYNEQFF.

The chain carries TRBV7-2 and TRBJ1-2; possible D gene TRBD1, 5 bases. Trimming took 7 bases from V and 6 from J, leaving 18 bases between them. Germline CDR1 SGHTA, CDR2 FQGNSA. The CDR3 spans 14 residues. CDR3 protein: CASNIGGIIDGYTF. CDR3 bases: TGTGCCAGCAACATTGGGGGAATTATCGATGGCTACACCTTC. The whole variable domain, remainder taken from reference TRBV7-2 and TRBJ1-2, is GAGVSQSPSNKVTEKGKDVELRCDPISGHTALYWYRQSLGQGLEFLIYFQGNSAPDKSGLPSDRFSAERTGGSVSTLTIQRTQQEDSAVYLCASNIGGIIDGYTFGSGTRLTVV.

The chain links TRBV7-9 to TRBJ2-7; D remains ambiguous. This CDR3 has 12 residues. Germline values: CDR1 SEHNR, CDR2 FQNEAQ (reference sequence). Trimming left V 5 bases short and J 5 bases short, with 10 bases between. DNA for the CDR3: TGTGCCAGCAGCCAGGCTGGCCACGAGCAGTACTTC. Translation: CASSQAGHEQYF.

This clonotype showed up just a few times. The chain recombines TRBV4-3 with TRBJ1-1; possible D gene TRBD1, 6 bases. Per germline, CDR1 LGHNA and CDR2 YSLEER. V was pared by 4 bases and J by 1 base, with 16 bases between. The CDR3 contains 16 residues. The CDR3 DNA sequence: TGCGCCAGCAGCCGAGGGGGACCTCGACAGAACACTGAAGCTTTCTTT. It encodes CASSRGGPRQNTEAFF.

This clonotype was seen a handful of times. This sequence joins TRBV29-1 and TRBJ1-1; no firm D call. The CDR3 is 14 residues long. From germline, CDR1 is SQVTM and CDR2 ANQGSEA. V was trimmed by 7 bases and J by 1 base, leaving 16 bases between them. The CDR3 region is CSAVVGNTNTEAFF. The DNA for the CDR3 is TGCAGCGCCGTTGTGGGGAATACGAACACTGAAGCTTTCTTT.

A single count supports this clonotype. The V and J genes are TRBV6-5 and TRBJ2-3; D is perhaps TRBD1 (5 bases). The CDR3 contains 13 residues. The germline V gene has CDR1 MNHEY and CDR2 SVGAGI. V was cut by 2 bases and J by 5 bases, with 8 bases left in between. CDR3 sequence: CASSYRGGDTQYF. In nucleotides, the CDR3 is TGTGCCAGCAGTTACAGGGGCGGAGATACGCAGTATTTT.

This clonotype was found a few times. The rearrangement uses TRBV20-1 and TRBJ1-4; D is uncertain. Trimming took 5 bases from V and 4 from J, leaving 11 bases between them. Germline CDR1 is DFQATT and CDR2 is SNEGSKA (reference sequence). The CDR3 runs to 13 residues. CDR3 coding DNA: TGCAGTGCTTACGAACCGAGTAATGAAAAACTGTTTTTT. This gives the protein CSAYEPSNEKLFF.

The chain combines TRBV5-1 with TRBJ1-3, with unresolved D. The CDR3 has 15 residues. Germline V gene sequence: CDR1 SGHRS, CDR2 YFSETQ. V dropped 0 bases and J dropped 0 bases, with 7 bases sitting between them. CDR3 protein: CASSLGELSGNTIYF. CDR3 nucleotide sequence: TGCGCCAGCAGCTTGGGTGAACTCTCTGGAAACACCATATATTTT.